Given below is one T cell receptor (beta chain) in context. The data originate from a study of shared clonotypes between healthy human individuals. Measured with immunoSEQ multiplex PCR; TCRdb has only the in-frame clones, and not every one. The sample has some 1,600,000 clones; 95% to 99% are singletons. The receptor was isolated from a man aged 25 to 40 in good health. Sequenced input: naive CD4+ T cells sorted from blood. Subset of the sample: CD45RA+ positively selected.

CDR3 loop: CASSLVLVGKGEQFF. CDR3 in DNA: TGCGCCAGCAGCTTGGTTCTGGTTGGGAAGGGTGAGCAGTTCTTC. This chain connects TRBV5-1 to TRBJ2-1; D unresolved. This CDR3 has 15 residues. Germline V CDR1 and CDR2: SGHRS, YFSETQ. V lost 0 bases and J lost 9, with 16 bases in between.